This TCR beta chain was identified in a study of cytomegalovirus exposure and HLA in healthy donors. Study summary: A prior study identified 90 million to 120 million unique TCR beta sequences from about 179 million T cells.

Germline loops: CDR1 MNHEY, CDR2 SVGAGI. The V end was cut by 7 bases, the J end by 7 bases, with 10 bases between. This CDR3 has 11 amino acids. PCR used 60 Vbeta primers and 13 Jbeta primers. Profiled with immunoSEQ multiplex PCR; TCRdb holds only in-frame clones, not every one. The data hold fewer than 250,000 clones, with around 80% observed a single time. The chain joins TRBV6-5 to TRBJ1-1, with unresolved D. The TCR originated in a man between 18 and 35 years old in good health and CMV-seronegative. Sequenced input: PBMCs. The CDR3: CASNAGNEAFF. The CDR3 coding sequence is TGTGCCAGCAACGCGGGGAATGAAGCTTTCTTT.